This entry lists 29 T cell receptor beta chains sequenced from one sample in a study of human T cells and chemical hapten exposure. TCRdb processed the RACE reads anew with MiXCR; each CDR3 protein has one entry. The sample holds around 260,000 distinct CDR3 sequences, roughly 8.9% seen once. Described time point: pre-sensitization, week 0. Indicated treatment: therapeutic diphenylcyclopropenone sensitization with weekly scalp DPC. This specimen was whole blood, taken in connection with sensitization to the hapten diphenylcyclopropenone (DPC). These receptors were obtained from a middle-aged woman with alopecia areata. Some clones in this sample may be carry-over from other donors' samples.

This clonotype has a count of ten or more. The chain is built from TRBV20-1 and TRBJ1-5, with 9 bases lining up with TRBD1. Germline V gives CDR1 DFQATT, CDR2 SNEGSKA (reference sequence). The CDR3 covers 18 residues. V was pared by 5 bases and J by 2 bases, with 16 bases of the junction left unmatched. For the CDR3, the DNA is TGCAGTGCTCACGTTCAAAAACAGGGGGCGTCTCGCAATCAGCCCCAGCATTTT. Translating it yields CSAHVQKQGASRNQPQHF.

CDR3 protein: CASSVAGSKTQYF. The CDR3 DNA reads TGTGCCAGCAGCGTAGCGGGAAGTAAGACCCAGTACTTC. This chain joins TRBV12-3 or TRBV12-4 and TRBJ2-5; TRBD2 agrees at 8 bases. This CDR3 region has 13 residues. After removal of 6 bases from V and 6 bases from J, the junction contained 6 bases not matched to a gene.

This sequence joins TRBV5-6 and TRBJ1-1; the match to TRBD1 covers 10 bases. There are 16 residues in the CDR3. V was clipped by 4 bases and J by 0 bases; unmatched bases: 6. Per germline, CDR1 SGHDT and CDR2 YYEEEE. In nucleotides, the CDR3 is TGTGCCAGCAGCCCGGACAGGGGGTGGATGAACACTGAAGCTTTCTTT. This sequence encodes CASSPDRGWMNTEAFF.

The chain joins TRBV5-1 to TRBJ2-1, with unresolved D. With 1 base removed from V and 4 bases from J, the gap between germline ends came to 18 bases. Germline V gene sequence: CDR1 SGHRS, CDR2 YFSETQ. This CDR3 comprises 17 residues. The CDR3 region is CASSLTPSPNLYNEQFF. In DNA form, the CDR3 reads TGCGCCAGCAGCTTGACGCCTAGTCCTAACCTGTACAATGAGCAGTTCTTC.

This clonotype has more than one count but fewer than ten. V gene TRBV20-1 combines with J gene TRBJ1-4, with 7 nucleotides matching TRBD1. With V trimmed by 1 base and J by 6 bases, 5 bases remained unmatched. The CDR3 consists of 14 residues. The V gene's germline CDR1 is DFQATT and CDR2 SNEGSKA (reference sequence). In DNA form, the CDR3 reads TGCAGTGCTAGAGGAGGACAGGTCCATGAAAAACTGTTTTTT. It translates to CSARGGQVHEKLFF.

This clonotype was recorded many times. Here the CDR3 reads CASSLAQGEYGYTF. The CDR3 DNA sequence: TGTGCCAGCAGCTTAGCGCAGGGGGAGTATGGCTACACCTTC. The chain carries TRBV7-8 and TRBJ1-2, with TRBD1 matching 7 bases. The V gene's germline CDR1 is SGHVS and CDR2 FQNEAQ. CDR3 size: 14 residues. J was trimmed by 5 bases and V by 0 bases; bases with no gene match: 3.

V and J are TRBV6-5 and TRBJ1-3, with 7 bases identical to TRBD1. The CDR3 spans 15 residues. V lost 4 bases, J lost 3 bases, and 6 bases stayed unmatched. Germline-derived CDR1 and CDR2 are MNHEY and SVGAGI. Here the CDR3 reads CASSFEGGFGNTIYF. Written as DNA, the CDR3 is TGTGCCAGCAGTTTCGAAGGGGGCTTTGGAAACACCATATATTTT.

This clonotype has a count of ten or more. The CDR3 here is CASSSGRGSGRYNEQFF. CDR3 DNA sequence: TGTGCCAGCAGCTCCGGTCGGGGCAGCGGGAGGTACAATGAGCAGTTCTTC. The rearrangement joins TRBV7-3 to TRBJ2-1; 9 positions agree with TRBD2. J lost 4 bases, V lost 4 bases, and 11 bases had no gene match. The germline V gene has CDR1 SGHTA and CDR2 FQGTGA. The CDR3 extends over 17 amino acids.

The CDR3 nucleotides are TGTGCCATCGCTCCGGACGGTATAGCAGAGACCCAGTACTTC. Residues: CAIAPDGIAETQYF. The rearrangement uses TRBV10-3 and TRBJ2-5; no firm D call. Looked up from germline, CDR1 is ENHRY and CDR2 is SYGVKD. V lost 8 bases to trimming and J lost 4 bases, with 17 bases between them. The CDR3 is 14 amino acids.

This clonotype has only a few counts. The chain joins TRBV4-3 to TRBJ2-7; D unclear. From germline, CDR1 is LGHNA and CDR2 YSLEER. V lost 3 bases and J 7 bases, leaving 13 bases between the germline ends. CDR3 length: 13 residues. The CDR3 DNA is TGCGCCAGCAGCCAGGCTCCCCCCTTAGAGCAGTACTTC. Amino acid sequence: CASSQAPPLEQYF.

The chain is built from TRBV3-1 and TRBJ2-4, with D unclear. This CDR3 contains 14 residues. The germline V and J ends were trimmed by 0 bases and 5 bases, with 8 bases remaining between them. CDR1 is LGHDT and CDR2 is YNNKEL in the germline V gene (reference sequence). The CDR3 is CASSQEAIQNIQYF. The DNA of the CDR3 is TGTGCCAGCAGCCAAGAAGCCATTCAAAACATTCAGTACTTC.

This clonotype was counted only a few times. The chain has TRBV6-5 and TRBJ1-1; no clear D gene. This CDR3 region has 13 residues. CDR1 and CDR2 (germline): MNHEY, SVGAGI. V lost 6 bases, J lost 2 bases, and 10 bases lay in between. CDR3 sequence (DNA): TGTGCCAGCAGCGCGTGGGGAAACACTGAAGCTTTCTTT. Translation: CASSAWGNTEAFF.

This clonotype was counted only a few times. The gene calls are TRBV12-3 or TRBV12-4 and TRBJ1-1; D is uncertain. Deletions cut 5 bases from V and 2 bases from J, with 21 bases between. This CDR3 spans 17 amino acids. The CDR3 is CASSPPLGQVHNTEAFF. The CDR3 DNA is TGTGCCAGCAGTCCCCCCCTCGGGCAGGTACATAACACTGAAGCTTTCTTT.

This clonotype occurred a few times. The chain employs TRBV12-3 or TRBV12-4 and TRBJ2-1, with TRBD1 matching over 11 bases. This CDR3 is built from 16 residues. V lost 0 bases and J lost 6; bases outside the gene matches: 4. The CDR3 coding sequence is TGTGCCAGCAGTTTAGCCAGGACAGGGGGCCGCAATGAGCAGTTCTTC. This sequence encodes CASSLARTGGRNEQFF.

V and J are TRBV5-6 and TRBJ2-1; D is perhaps TRBD1 (5 bases). CDR1 is SGHDT, CDR2 YYEEEE, per germline. V was pared by 2 bases and J by 10 bases, with 10 bases between. The CDR3 loop spans 12 amino acids. This CDR3 is CASSFGASEQFF. DNA for the CDR3: TGTGCCAGCAGCTTTGGGGCCTCCGAGCAGTTCTTC.

V and J are TRBV7-9 and TRBJ1-1; 8 bases are shared with TRBD1. CDR3 length: 13 amino acids. Germline loops: CDR1 SEHNR, CDR2 FQNEAQ (reference sequence). The V and J ends lost 3 bases and 10 bases, in that order; junction bases with no gene match: 7. DNA for the CDR3: TGTGCCAGCAGCTTCAAAGGACAGGGAGCAGCTTTCTTT. Its protein product is CASSFKGQGAAFF. Full variable domain (outside the CDR3, taken from reference TRBV7-9 and TRBJ1-1): DTGVSQNPRHKITKRGQNVTFRCDPISEHNRLYWYRQTLGQGPEFLTYFQNEAQLEKSRLLSDRFSAERPKGSFSTLEIQRTEQGDSAMYLCASSFKGQGAAFFGQGTRLTVV.

This clonotype has at least ten counts. Here the CDR3 DNA reads TGTGCCAGCAGCCACTTTCCCCGGGAGAGAGGTGGCTACACCTTC. It encodes CASSHFPRERGGYTF. The chain recombines TRBV14 with TRBJ1-2; D is ambiguous. The CDR3 runs 15 residues. Per the germline V gene, CDR1 is SGHDN and CDR2 is FVKESK. V lost 3 bases, J lost 7 bases, and 18 bases lay in between.

This clonotype was seen just once. At one boundary the junction diverges from the germline segment, which might be a read error. The V gene is TRBV12-3 or TRBV12-4, the J gene TRBJ2-3; a possible D gene is TRBD2 (6 bases). There are 13 residues in the CDR3. CDR3: CACSVSGSDTQYF. CDR3 coding DNA: TGTGCCTGCAGTGTTAGCGGCTCGGATACGCAGTATTTT.

V and J are TRBV20-1 and TRBJ2-7; TRBD2 is a possible D gene (6 bases). The CDR3 is 15 amino acids. With 0 bases removed from V and 0 bases from J, the gap between germline ends came to 12 bases. CDR1 and CDR2 from the germline V gene are DFQATT and SNEGSKA (reference sequence). CDR3 residues: CSARDSLAYSYEQYF. CDR3 coding DNA: TGCAGTGCTAGAGATTCGCTAGCGTACTCCTACGAGCAGTACTTC.

This clonotype was seen ten or more times. The CDR3 loop reads CASSLAFTGAGNTIYF. Here the CDR3 DNA reads TGCGCCAGCAGCTTGGCCTTTACAGGGGCTGGAAACACCATATATTTT. The chain couples TRBV5-1 to TRBJ1-3; 7 positions agree with TRBD1. Germline trimming cut 0 bases from V and 2 bases from J; bases unmatched to any gene: 5. This CDR3 is 16 amino acids long. From germline, CDR1 is SGHRS and CDR2 YFSETQ.

The rearrangement joins TRBV28 to TRBJ2-5, with a possible D match to TRBD2 (5 bases). The germline V and J ends were trimmed by 6 bases and 0 bases, with 14 bases remaining between them. Germline CDR1 MDHEN, CDR2 SYDVKM. CDR3 length: 15 residues. The CDR3 bases are TGTGCCAGCAGACCCTGGGAGAGATACCAAGAGACCCAGTACTTC. Protein: CASRPWERYQETQYF.

This chain uses TRBV20-1 with TRBJ2-1; D is tentatively TRBD1 or TRBD2 (5 bases each). The CDR3 extends over 11 amino acids. The germline gives CDR1 DFQATT, CDR2 SNEGSKA (reference sequence). The ends were cut back, 4 bases at V and 9 bases at J, with 10 bases in the middle. CDR3 sequence reads: CSATLGVEQFF. The CDR3 DNA reads TGCAGTGCTACCCTGGGGGTTGAGCAGTTCTTC.

This clonotype was recorded a few times. The J gene is TRBJ1-2, the V gene TRBV29-1; a possible D gene is TRBD1 (6 bases). From germline, CDR1 is SQVTM and CDR2 ANQGSEA. Trimming removed 5 bases at V and 1 base at J, with 11 bases between. This CDR3 comprises 13 residues. For the CDR3, the DNA is TGCAGCGTTTCTGGACAGAATAACTATGGCTACACCTTC. This gives the protein CSVSGQNNYGYTF.

This chain links TRBV5-1 with TRBJ2-3; D may correspond to TRBD1 or TRBD2 (5 bases each). V lost 2 bases, J lost 0 bases, and 10 bases lay in between. The CDR3 runs to 15 residues. Looked up from germline, CDR1 is SGHRS and CDR2 is YFSETQ. CDR3 sequence reads: CASSLGEPSTDTQYF. DNA for the CDR3: TGCGCCAGCAGCTTAGGGGAGCCGAGCACAGATACGCAGTATTTT.

The rearrangement uses TRBV13 and TRBJ2-3; maybe TRBD2 (5 bases). Trimming shortened V by 1 base and J by 4 bases, and 9 bases separated the two germline ends. In germline, CDR1 is PRHDT, CDR2 FYEKMQ (reference sequence). The CDR3 runs 14 residues. CDR3 amino acids: CASSLELEADTQYF. Written as DNA, the CDR3 is TGTGCCAGCAGCTTAGAACTAGAGGCAGATACGCAGTATTTT.

This clonotype was picked up a small number of times. V and J are TRBV15 and TRBJ2-5; D is ambiguous. V shed 3 bases and J shed 4 bases, with 18 bases lying between them. CDR1 and CDR2 from the germline V gene are LNHNV and YYDKDF (reference sequence). This CDR3 contains 16 residues. This CDR3 reads CATSRRRGGLSETQYF. The CDR3 nucleotides read TGTGCCACCAGCAGGCGCCGAGGCGGATTGTCAGAGACCCAGTACTTC.

The J gene is TRBJ2-1, the V gene TRBV4-2; 7 bases match TRBD2. V was clipped by 0 bases and J by 0 bases; unmatched bases: 8. CDR1 and CDR2 from the germline V gene are LGHNA and YNFKEQ. The CDR3 loop spans 18 amino acids. The CDR3: CASSQDRGAGPSYNEQFF. CDR3 bases: TGTGCCAGCAGCCAAGATCGCGGAGCGGGGCCCTCCTACAATGAGCAGTTCTTC.

This sequence joins TRBV20-1 and TRBJ2-3; D perhaps matches TRBD2 (5 bases). The length of the CDR3 is 13 residues. The germline V and J ends were trimmed by 4 bases and 2 bases, with 10 bases remaining between them. The germline CDR1 and CDR2 sequences are DFQATT and SNEGSKA (reference sequence). Here the CDR3 reads CSAKSGYTDTQYF. CDR3 nucleotides: TGCAGTGCTAAGAGCGGATACACAGATACGCAGTATTTT.

This clonotype was seen more than once but under ten times. The rearrangement links TRBV28 to TRBJ2-7, with no clear D. Germline V lookup: CDR1 MDHEN, CDR2 SYDVKM. The germline V and J ends were trimmed by 7 bases and 0 bases, with 7 bases remaining between them. CDR3 length: 12 residues. This CDR3 is CASKADSYEQYF. For the CDR3, the DNA is TGTGCCAGCAAGGCCGACTCCTACGAGCAGTACTTC.